The present TCR beta chain was sequenced within a study of T-cell memory formation after mild COVID-19. Study results and caveats: Several responding clones turned up in pre-infection memory, indicating that cross-reactive memory may have taken part.

After 5'RACE with constant-segment primers, TCR alpha and TCR beta cDNA libraries carrying sample barcodes and UMIs were obtained. One entry per CDR3 protein results from TCRdb running MiXCR on the 5' RACE reads. The profile shows fewer than 700,000 distinct CDR3 sequences, about 20% of them singletons. Concerning this clonotype itself: Its matching antigen is unknown.

The V gene's germline CDR1 is MGHRA and CDR2 YSYEKL. This CDR3 region has 15 residues. V gave up 4 bases and J gave up 2 bases; unmatched junction bases: 6. The clonotype was recovered from an adult woman who had mild COVID-19 (a few samples of this study predate the infection). Cell type and time point are not known. This chain connects TRBV4-1 to TRBJ1-1; TRBD1 agrees at 8 bases. The sequencing sample was made of PBMCs or a T cell subset sorted from them (not recorded which). The CDR3 loop is CASSLPGTGNTEAFF. As DNA, the CDR3 is TGCGCCAGCAGCCTCCCCGGGACAGGAAACACTGAAGCTTTCTTT.